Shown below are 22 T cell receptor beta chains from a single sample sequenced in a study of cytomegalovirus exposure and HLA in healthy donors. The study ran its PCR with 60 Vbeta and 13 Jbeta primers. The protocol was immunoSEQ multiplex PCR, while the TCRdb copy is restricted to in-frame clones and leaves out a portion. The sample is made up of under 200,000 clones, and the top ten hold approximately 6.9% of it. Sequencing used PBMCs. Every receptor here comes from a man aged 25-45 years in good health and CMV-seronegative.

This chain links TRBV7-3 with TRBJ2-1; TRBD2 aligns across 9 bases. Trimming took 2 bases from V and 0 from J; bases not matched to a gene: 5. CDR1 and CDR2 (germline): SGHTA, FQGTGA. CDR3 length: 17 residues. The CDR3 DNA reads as TGTGCCAGCAGCTTATCAGGTAGCGGGAGCTCCTACAATGAGCAGTTCTTC. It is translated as CASSLSGSGSSYNEQFF.

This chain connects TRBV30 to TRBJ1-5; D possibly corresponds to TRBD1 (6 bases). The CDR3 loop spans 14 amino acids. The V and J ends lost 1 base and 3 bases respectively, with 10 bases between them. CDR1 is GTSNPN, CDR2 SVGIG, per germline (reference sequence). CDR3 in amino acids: CAWSGGQPNQPQHF. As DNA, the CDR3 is TGTGCCTGGAGTGGCGGACAGCCCAATCAGCCCCAGCATTTT.

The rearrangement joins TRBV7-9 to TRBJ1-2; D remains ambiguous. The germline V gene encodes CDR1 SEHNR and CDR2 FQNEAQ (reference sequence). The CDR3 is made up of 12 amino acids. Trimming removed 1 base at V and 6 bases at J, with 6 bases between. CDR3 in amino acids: CASSLGGNGYTF. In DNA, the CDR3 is TGTGCCAGCAGCTTAGGAGGGAATGGCTACACCTTC.

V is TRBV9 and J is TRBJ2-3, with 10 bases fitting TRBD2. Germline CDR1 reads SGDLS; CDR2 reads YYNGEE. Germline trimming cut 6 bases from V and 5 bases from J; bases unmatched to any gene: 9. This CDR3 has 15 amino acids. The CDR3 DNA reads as TGTGCCAGCACCCAAGCGGGGGGGGGTGGAGATACGCAGTATTTT. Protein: CASTQAGGGGDTQYF.

CDR3 DNA: TGTGCCAGTAGTATAGACCATACAGGGGCCGGCGGGGAGCTGTTTTTT. Amino acid sequence: CASSIDHTGAGGELFF. The gene calls are TRBV19 and TRBJ2-2, with TRBD1 matching 7 bases. V lost 0 bases, J lost 7 bases, and 8 bases stayed unmatched. The CDR3 covers 16 residues. Germline V gives CDR1 LNHDA, CDR2 SQIVND (reference sequence).

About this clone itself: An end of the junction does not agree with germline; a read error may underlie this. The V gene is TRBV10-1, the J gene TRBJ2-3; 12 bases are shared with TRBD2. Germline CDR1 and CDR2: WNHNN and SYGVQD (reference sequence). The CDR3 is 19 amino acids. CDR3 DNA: TGCGCCGGCAGCAGTGAGAGACTCGGACTAGCGGGGTACACAGATACGCAGTATTTT. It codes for CAGSSERLGLAGYTDTQYF.

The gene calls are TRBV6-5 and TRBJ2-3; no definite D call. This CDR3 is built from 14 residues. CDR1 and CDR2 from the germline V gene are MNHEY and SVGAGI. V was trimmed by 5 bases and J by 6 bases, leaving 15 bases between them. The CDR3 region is CASSLSVRWDTQYF. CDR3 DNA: TGTGCCAGCAGTCTATCGGTGAGGTGGGATACGCAGTATTTT.

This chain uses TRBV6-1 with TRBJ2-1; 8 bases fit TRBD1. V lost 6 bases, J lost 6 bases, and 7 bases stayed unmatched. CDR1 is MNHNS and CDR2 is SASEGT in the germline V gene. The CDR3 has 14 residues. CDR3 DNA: TGTGCCAGCAGAGGGGAGACAGGGGTCAATGAGCAGTTCTTC. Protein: CASRGETGVNEQFF.

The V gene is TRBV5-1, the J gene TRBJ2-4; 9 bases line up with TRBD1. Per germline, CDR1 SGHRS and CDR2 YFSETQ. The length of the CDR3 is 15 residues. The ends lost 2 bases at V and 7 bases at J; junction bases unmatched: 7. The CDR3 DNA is TGCGCCAGCAGCTTACAGGGGGCTGCGGGTAACATTCAGTACTTC. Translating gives CASSLQGAAGNIQYF.

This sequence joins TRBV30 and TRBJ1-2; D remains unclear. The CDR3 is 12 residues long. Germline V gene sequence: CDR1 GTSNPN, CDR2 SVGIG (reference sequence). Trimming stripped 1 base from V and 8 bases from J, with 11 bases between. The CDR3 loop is CAWSGRMGGYTF. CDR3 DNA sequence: TGTGCCTGGAGTGGCCGGATGGGCGGCTACACCTTC.

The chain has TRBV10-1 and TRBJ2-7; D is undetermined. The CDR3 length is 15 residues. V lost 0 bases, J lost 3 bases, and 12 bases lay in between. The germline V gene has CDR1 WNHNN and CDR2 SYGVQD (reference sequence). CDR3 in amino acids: CASSESSTFGYEQYF. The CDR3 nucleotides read TGCGCCAGCAGTGAGTCGAGTACTTTCGGCTACGAGCAGTACTTC.

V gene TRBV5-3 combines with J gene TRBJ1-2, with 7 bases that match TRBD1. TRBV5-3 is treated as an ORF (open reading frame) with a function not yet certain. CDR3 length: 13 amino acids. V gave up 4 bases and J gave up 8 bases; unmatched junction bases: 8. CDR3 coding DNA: TGTGCCAGAAGCACGGCGACAGGGCTGGGCTACACCTTC. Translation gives CARSTATGLGYTF.

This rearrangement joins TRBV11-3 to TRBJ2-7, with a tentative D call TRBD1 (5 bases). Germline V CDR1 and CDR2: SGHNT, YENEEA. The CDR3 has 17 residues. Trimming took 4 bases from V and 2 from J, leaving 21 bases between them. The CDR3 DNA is TGTGCCAGCAGCTATGTCAGGGCAAAGGACCCCACCTACGAGCAGTACTTC. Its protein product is CASSYVRAKDPTYEQYF.

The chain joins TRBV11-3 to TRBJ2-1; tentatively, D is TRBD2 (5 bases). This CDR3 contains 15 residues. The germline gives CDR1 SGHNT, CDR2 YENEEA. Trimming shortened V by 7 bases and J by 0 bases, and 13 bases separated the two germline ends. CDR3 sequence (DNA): TGTGCCAGCACCCCAACCGGGAACTCCTACAATGAGCAGTTCTTC. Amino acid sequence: CASTPTGNSYNEQFF.

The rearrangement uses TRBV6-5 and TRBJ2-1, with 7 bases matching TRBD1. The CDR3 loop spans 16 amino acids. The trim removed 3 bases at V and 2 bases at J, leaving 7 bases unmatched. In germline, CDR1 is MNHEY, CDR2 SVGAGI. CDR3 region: CASSYRGQGAYNEQFF. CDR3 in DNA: TGTGCCAGCAGTTATAGGGGGCAGGGGGCCTACAATGAGCAGTTCTTC.

DNA of the CDR3: TGTGCCAGCAGTGTGCCGTCCAGGGGCTACGAGCAGTACTTC. This translates into CASSVPSRGYEQYF. J is TRBJ2-7 and V is TRBV6-1, with D possibly matching TRBD1 (6 bases). The V gene lost 4 bases and the J gene lost 3 bases, with 13 bases spanning the gap. Germline CDR1 and CDR2: MNHNS and SASEGT. CDR3 length equals 14 residues.

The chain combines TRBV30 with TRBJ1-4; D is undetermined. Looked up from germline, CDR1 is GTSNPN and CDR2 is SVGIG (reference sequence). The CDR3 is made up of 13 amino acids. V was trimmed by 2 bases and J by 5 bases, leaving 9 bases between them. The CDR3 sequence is CAWSPQLNEKLFF. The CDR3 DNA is TGTGCCTGGAGTCCTCAACTAAATGAAAAACTGTTTTTT.

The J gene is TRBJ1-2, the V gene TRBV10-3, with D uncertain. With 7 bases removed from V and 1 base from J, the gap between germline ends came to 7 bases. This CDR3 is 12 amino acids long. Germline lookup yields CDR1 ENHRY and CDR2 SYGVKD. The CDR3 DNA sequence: TGTGCCATCAATGCGGGTAACTATGGCTACACCTTC. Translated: CAINAGNYGYTF.

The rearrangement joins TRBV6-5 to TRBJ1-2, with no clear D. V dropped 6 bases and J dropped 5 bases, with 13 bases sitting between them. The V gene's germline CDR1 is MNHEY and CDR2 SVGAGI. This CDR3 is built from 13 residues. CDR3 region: CASRISQDYGYTF. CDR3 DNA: TGTGCCAGCAGGATATCCCAGGATTATGGCTACACCTTC.

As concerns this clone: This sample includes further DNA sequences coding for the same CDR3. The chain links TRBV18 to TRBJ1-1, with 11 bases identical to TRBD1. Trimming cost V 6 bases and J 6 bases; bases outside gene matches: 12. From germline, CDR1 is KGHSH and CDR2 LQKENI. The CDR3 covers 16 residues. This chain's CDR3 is CASSPRTGGLLAEAFF. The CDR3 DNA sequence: TGTGCCAGCTCGCCTCGGACAGGGGGCTTGTTAGCTGAAGCTTTCTTT. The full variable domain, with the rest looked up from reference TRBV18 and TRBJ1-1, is NAGVMQNPRHLVRRRGQEARLRCSPMKGHSHVYWYRQLPEEGLKFMVYLQKENIIDESGMPKERFSAEFPKEGPSILRIQQVVRGDSAAYFCASSPRTGGLLAEAFFGQGTRLTVV.

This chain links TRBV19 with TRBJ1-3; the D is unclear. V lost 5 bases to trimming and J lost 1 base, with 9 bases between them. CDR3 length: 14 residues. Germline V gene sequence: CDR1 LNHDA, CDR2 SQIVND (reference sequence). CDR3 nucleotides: TGTGCCAGTAGTCCAAACTGGTCTGGAAACACCATATATTTT. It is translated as CASSPNWSGNTIYF. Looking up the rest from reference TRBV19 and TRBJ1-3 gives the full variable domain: DGGITQSPKYLFRKEGQNVTLSCEQNLNHDAMYWYRQDPGQGLRLIYYSQIVNDFQKGDIAEGYSVSREKKESFPLTVTSAQKNPTAFYLCASSPNWSGNTIYFGEGSWLTVV.

This CDR3 is CASSEGTRGTGELFF. The CDR3 nucleotides are TGTGCCAGCAGTGAAGGGACTAGAGGCACCGGGGAGCTGTTTTTT. This sequence joins TRBV27 and TRBJ2-2; TRBD2 matches 8 bases. Unmatched junction bases numbered 6, after V lost 5 bases and J lost 4 bases. Germline CDR1 and CDR2: MNHEY and SMNVEV (reference sequence). The CDR3 length is 15 residues.